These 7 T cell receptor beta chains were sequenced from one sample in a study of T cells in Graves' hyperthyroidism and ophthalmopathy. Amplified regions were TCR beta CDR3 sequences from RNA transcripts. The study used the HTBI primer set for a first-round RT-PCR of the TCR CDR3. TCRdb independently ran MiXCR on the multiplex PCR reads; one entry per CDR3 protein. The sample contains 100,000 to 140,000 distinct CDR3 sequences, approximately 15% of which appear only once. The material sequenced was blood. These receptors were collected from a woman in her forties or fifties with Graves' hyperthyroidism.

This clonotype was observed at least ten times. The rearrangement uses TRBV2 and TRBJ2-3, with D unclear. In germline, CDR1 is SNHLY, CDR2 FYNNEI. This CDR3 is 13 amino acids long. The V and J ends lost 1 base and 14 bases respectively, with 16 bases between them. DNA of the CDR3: TGTGCCAGCAGTGAAGACATAATTGTGGCAGGGTATTTT. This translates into CASSEDIIVAGYF. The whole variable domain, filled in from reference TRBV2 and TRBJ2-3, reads EPEVTQTPSHQVTQMGQEVILRCVPISNHLYFYWYRQILGQKVEFLVSFYNNEISEKSEIFDDQFSVERPDGSNFTLKIRSTKLEDSAMYFCASSEDIIVAGYFGPGTRLTVL.

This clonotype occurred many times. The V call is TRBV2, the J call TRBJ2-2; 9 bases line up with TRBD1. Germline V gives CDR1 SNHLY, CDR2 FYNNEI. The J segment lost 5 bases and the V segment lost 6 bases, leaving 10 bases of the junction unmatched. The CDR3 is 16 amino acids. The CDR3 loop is CASRKGGQGWTGELFF. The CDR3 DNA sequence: TGTGCCAGCAGGAAGGGGGGACAGGGTTGGACCGGGGAGCTGTTTTTT.

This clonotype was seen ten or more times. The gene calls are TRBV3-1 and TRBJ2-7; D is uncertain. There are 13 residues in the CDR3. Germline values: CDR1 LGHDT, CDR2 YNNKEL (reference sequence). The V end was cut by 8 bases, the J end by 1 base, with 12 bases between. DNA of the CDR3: TGTGCCAGCTCGTCCGGCCAGTCCTACGAGCAGTACGTC. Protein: CASSSGQSYEQYV.

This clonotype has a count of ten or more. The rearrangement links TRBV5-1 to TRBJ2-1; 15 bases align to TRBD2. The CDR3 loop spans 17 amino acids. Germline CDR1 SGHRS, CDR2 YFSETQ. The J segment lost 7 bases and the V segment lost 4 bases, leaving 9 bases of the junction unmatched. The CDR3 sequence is CASSAPRTSGRVNEQFF. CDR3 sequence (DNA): TGCGCCAGCAGCGCGCCCCGGACTAGCGGGAGGGTAAATGAGCAGTTCTTC.

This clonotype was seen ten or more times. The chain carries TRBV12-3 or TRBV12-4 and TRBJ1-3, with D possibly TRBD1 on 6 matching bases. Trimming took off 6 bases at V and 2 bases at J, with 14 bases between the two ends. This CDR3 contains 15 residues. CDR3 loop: CASSIGRTAGNTIYF. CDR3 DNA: TGTGCCAGCAGCATCGGCCGGACAGCTGGAAACACCATATATTTT.

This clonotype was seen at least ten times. The CDR3 is CASSFSRSSYEQYF. In DNA, the CDR3 is TGTGCCAGCAGCTTCTCCAGGAGCTCCTACGAGCAGTACTTC. The chain recombines TRBV7-2 with TRBJ2-7; D remains unclear. This CDR3 spans 14 amino acids. Trimming cost V 3 bases and J 0 bases, with 9 bases left between them. In germline, CDR1 is SGHTA, CDR2 FQGNSA.

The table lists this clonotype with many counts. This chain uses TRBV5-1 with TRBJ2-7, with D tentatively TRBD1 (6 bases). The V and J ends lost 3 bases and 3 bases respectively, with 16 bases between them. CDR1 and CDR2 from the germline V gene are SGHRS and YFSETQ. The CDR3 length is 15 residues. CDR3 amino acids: CASSSGTPGNYEQYF. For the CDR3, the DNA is TGCGCCAGCAGCTCCGGGACACCTGGAAACTACGAGCAGTACTTC.